The 14 T cell receptor beta chains listed next were all sequenced from one sample in a study of brain T cells in children with intractable seizures. The repertoire was sequenced with immunoSEQ multiplex PCR; TCRdb's copy has only in-frame clones and lacks some. The table shows 110,000 or so clones, with 94% occurring only once. The sequencing used peripheral blood, collected at surgery. All receptors come from a boy in the first two years of life with hemimegalencephaly and intractable seizures.

This clone turned up a few times. The rearrangement uses TRBV6-1 and TRBJ2-7, with TRBD2 matching 8 bases. The V gene end was trimmed by 0 bases and the J gene end by 0 bases; junction bases not matched to a gene: 13. This CDR3 contains 19 residues. Looked up from germline, CDR1 is MNHNS and CDR2 is SASEGT. The CDR3 nucleotides are TGTGCCAGCAGTGAAGCGGAACTCGGGAGGGGCCAAAGCTCCTACGAGCAGTACTTC. Amino acid sequence: CASSEAELGRGQSSYEQYF.

The V and J genes are TRBV4-1 and TRBJ2-1, with unresolved D. CDR1 and CDR2 from the germline V gene are MGHRA and YSYEKL. V lost 1 base, J lost 0 bases, and 10 bases lay in between. There are 16 residues in the CDR3. CDR3 DNA: TGCGCCAGCAGCCAAGGTCGGGCTAGCTCCTACAATGAGCAGTTCTTC. Protein: CASSQGRASSYNEQFF.

The gene calls are TRBV28 and TRBJ2-4; D is undetermined. The V and J ends lost 8 bases and 0 bases respectively, with 14 bases between them. In germline, CDR1 is MDHEN, CDR2 SYDVKM. CDR3 length equals 15 residues. In DNA form, the CDR3 reads TGTGCCAGCTCGCCTCGAACAGTAGCCAAAAACATTCAGTACTTC. Protein product: CASSPRTVAKNIQYF.

V gene TRBV19 combines with J gene TRBJ2-2; 9 positions agree with TRBD1. Trimming cost V 3 bases and J 2 bases; bases outside gene matches: 4. Germline values: CDR1 LNHDA, CDR2 SQIVND (reference sequence). The CDR3 consists of 16 residues. CDR3 sequence reads: CASSMDRGYNTGELFF. The CDR3 nucleotides are TGTGCCAGTAGTATGGACAGGGGCTACAACACCGGGGAGCTGTTTTTT.

The genes are TRBV4-1 and TRBJ2-1; no definite D call. CDR1 MGHRA and CDR2 YSYEKL come from the germline V gene. The germline V and J ends were trimmed by 0 bases and 5 bases, with 11 bases remaining between them. This CDR3 region has 15 residues. The chain's CDR3 is CASSQDRGRHNEQFF. The CDR3, as DNA: TGCGCCAGCAGCCAAGATCGCGGCAGACACAATGAGCAGTTCTTC.

This chain connects TRBV28 to TRBJ2-4; 8 nucleotides align to TRBD2. Losses at the gene ends were 4 bases for V and 6 bases for J; bases not matched to a gene: 8. The CDR3 has 15 residues. CDR1 is MDHEN, CDR2 SYDVKM, per germline. The CDR3 sequence: CASSYHSGMLNIQYF. The DNA for the CDR3 is TGTGCCAGCAGTTATCATAGCGGGATGTTAAACATTCAGTACTTC.

The chain recombines TRBV28 with TRBJ1-4, with 7 bases aligning to TRBD1. The CDR3 covers 14 residues. V was pared by 3 bases and J by 6 bases, with 4 bases of the junction left unmatched. Germline CDR1 MDHEN, CDR2 SYDVKM. CDR3 sequence (DNA): TGTGCCAGCAGTTTCCCAGACAGGGATGAAAAACTGTTTTTT. As protein: CASSFPDRDEKLFF.

DNA for the CDR3: TGTGCCACCAGTCTTAGCGGGAGAGGAGACATTCAGTACTTC. It translates to CATSLSGRGDIQYF. V is TRBV24-1 and J is TRBJ2-4; 9 bases fit TRBD2. The germline gives CDR1 KGHDR, CDR2 SFDVKD. The CDR3 runs 14 residues. Trimming at V came to 6 bases and at J to 8 bases, leaving 7 bases not matched to a gene.

This sequence joins TRBV4-3 and TRBJ2-1; possibly TRBD2 for D (6 bases). The CDR3 runs 16 residues. CDR1 LGHNA and CDR2 YSLEER come from the germline V gene. The V gene lost 1 base and the J gene lost 6 bases, with 16 bases spanning the gap. The DNA of the CDR3 is TGCGCCAGCAGCCAAGCCGGACCTGGGGGGTTCAATGAGCAGTTCTTC. Protein product: CASSQAGPGGFNEQFF.

This rearrangement joins TRBV4-3 to TRBJ1-1; the D is unclear. V gave up 1 base and J gave up 0 bases, with 12 bases separating them. Per the germline V gene, CDR1 is LGHNA and CDR2 is YSLEER. CDR3 size: 16 residues. CDR3 amino acids: CASSQGAGRVNTEAFF. The CDR3 coding sequence is TGCGCCAGCAGCCAAGGGGCGGGTAGAGTGAACACTGAAGCTTTCTTT.

CDR3 DNA: TGTGCTAGTGGTTTGGCAGGGACAGGGGAAGAGACCCAGTACTTC. Its translation is CASGLAGTGEETQYF. This chain uses TRBV12-5 with TRBJ2-5, with 10 bases identical to TRBD1. The CDR3 length is 15 residues. The V and J ends lost 1 base and 3 bases, in that order; junction bases with no gene match: 2. Per germline, CDR1 LGHNT and CDR2 FRNRAP. The full variable domain, with the rest looked up from reference TRBV12-5 and TRBJ2-5, is DARVTQTPRHKVTEMGQEVTMRCQPILGHNTVFWYRQTMMQGLELLAYFRNRAPLDDSGMPKDRFSAEMPDATLATLKIQPSEPRDSAVYFCASGLAGTGEETQYFGPGTRLLVL.

The rearrangement uses TRBV7-3 and TRBJ2-7; 7 positions match TRBD1. From germline, CDR1 is SGHTA and CDR2 FQGTGA. V shed 4 bases, J shed 6 bases, and the junction held 0 bases outside the gene matches. This CDR3 comprises 11 residues. CDR3 region: CASSSGGEQYF. The CDR3 nucleotides are TGTGCCAGCAGCTCAGGGGGCGAGCAGTACTTC.

This clone turned up a few times. The rearrangement links TRBV4-1 to TRBJ1-4; possible D gene TRBD1, 5 bases. CDR1 and CDR2 from the germline V gene are MGHRA and YSYEKL. The germline V and J ends were trimmed by 4 bases and 3 bases, with 21 bases remaining between them. This CDR3 comprises 18 residues. The CDR3 loop reads CASSPHPFDSGANEKLFF. The CDR3 DNA is TGCGCCAGCAGCCCCCACCCATTCGACAGCGGAGCTAATGAAAAACTGTTTTTT.

This clone was observed a handful of times. J is TRBJ1-6 and V is TRBV19, with TRBD1 as a possible D gene (5 bases). This CDR3 spans 14 amino acids. Trimming removed 4 bases from V and 8 bases from J, with 12 bases in between. Germline CDR1 and CDR2: LNHDA and SQIVND (reference sequence). The CDR3 loop is CASSNGDGYSPLHF. DNA of the CDR3: TGTGCCAGTAGTAACGGGGACGGGTATTCACCCCTCCACTTT. Using reference TRBV19 and TRBJ1-6 for the parts outside the CDR3, the full variable domain is DGGITQSPKYLFRKEGQNVTLSCEQNLNHDAMYWYRQDPGQGLRLIYYSQIVNDFQKGDIAEGYSVSREKKESFPLTVTSAQKNPTAFYLCASSNGDGYSPLHFGNGTRLTVT.